The following is a T cell receptor (beta chain) sequence with its context. This clonotype was counted ten times or more. It lacks a known antigen. It has no much larger one-base neighbor in the sample; base qualities were not kept. The data were taken from a study of T-cell reconstitution after alpha-beta-depleted transplantation in children (dated by TCRdb to about 2016). With regard to the full study: Using TCR repertoire profiling, the study followed T-cell immune reconstitution in a quantitative way in children after TCRalphabeta/CD19-depleted allogeneic hematopoietic cell transplantation.

The treatment or condition label of this sample denotes: allogeneic hematopoietic cell transplantation with graft depleted of TCRalphabeta T cells and CD19 B cells. The children who served as transplant recipients had been given grafts of TCRalphabeta/CD19-depleted allogeneic hematopoietic cells. Library prep was done by PCR. Reads for this sample came from an Illumina HiSeq 2500. TCR library preparation used molecular barcoding, with unique molecular identifiers applied to normalize quantification of the TCRbeta repertoire. The raw public reads went through TCRdb reprocessing: fastp at Q25, MiXCR clone calling, in-frame beta chains kept. Duplicate CDR3 protein sequences are folded into a single record with the most common DNA and genes. The sample table lists approximately 500,000 distinct CDR3 sequences, about 10% of them with a count of one. The top ten hold just over 2% of the sample. The germline V gene (reference sequence) sets CDR1 to DFQATT and CDR2 to SNEGSKA. V drops 2 bases and J drops 4 bases, leaving 17 bases in between. Counted from cysteine to phenylalanine, this CDR3 has 15 amino acids. Only the CDR3 region is kept as DNA, spanning 45 bases read in frame from base 1.

Beyond this particular receptor, the publication reports: In some patients, the high TCRbeta diversity seen at day 60 was put down to recipient T cells and intrathymic progenitors that had survived conditioning. Over the following months the frequencies of hyperexpanded clones went down, and after one year T-cell counts and TCRbeta diversity were mostly credited to newly produced T cells. The apparently early alphabetaT-cell count recovery about two months after transplant was reportedly dependent on only several hundred rapidly expanded clones derived from non-depleted graft cells.

Recombination linked TRBV20-1 to TRBJ2-5, and TRBD1 may be the D gene, going by 6 matching bases. This TCR derives from a child aged 2 to 10 with inherited bone marrow failure, due to receive a stem cell transplant. Sample: PBMCs, taken before TCRalphabeta/CD19-depleted stem cell transplant. The CDR3 protein: CSARRLQGLGETQYF. The DNA sequence is given as TGCAGTGCTAGACGCCTACAGGGTTTAGGAGAGACCCAGTACTTC.